This is a list of T cell receptor beta chains from one sample in a study of T cells after yellow fever vaccination. TCRdb analysed the 5' RACE reads with MiXCR anew, one entry per CDR3 protein. The data show 450,000 to 650,000 distinct CDR3 sequences, about 13% seen once. The material sequenced was PBMCs, taken on the day of the yellow fever booster vaccination. The receptors derive from a man aged 30-40 years who received the YFV17D yellow fever vaccine. CDR3s include the opening cysteine and the closing phenylalanine or tryptophan. Each record gives: J gene, V gene, D gene, clone size, CDR3 DNA, CDR3 protein. The D gene is left open where the match is weak. Rows may omit the clone size; those that give it use once, few, many or a size class.

J: TRBJ2-7; V: TRBV15; D: .; size: few; DNA: TGTGCCACCAGCAGAGATGAAGACGGGCAGTACTTC; CDR3: CATSRDEDGQYF
J: TRBJ2-3; V: TRBV24-1; D: .; size: few; DNA: TGTGCCACCAGCAAAAGTACTAGATCAGATACGCAGTATTTT; CDR3: CATSKSTRSDTQYF
J: TRBJ2-7; V: TRBV4-2; D: .; size: few; DNA: TGTGCCAGCAGCCAAGCTGCGCCGACCGGCGAGCAGTACTTC; CDR3: CASSQAAPTGEQYF
J: TRBJ2-1; V: TRBV12-3/TRBV12-4; D: .; size: .; DNA: TGTGCCAGCAGCCCCTTTTTGGAGCAGTTCTTC; CDR3: CASSPFLEQFF
J: TRBJ2-1; V: TRBV20-1; D: .; size: .; DNA: TGCAGTGCTAGAGATAGTTCGGCAGGAGGACCCTCGAGCTCCTACAATGAGCAGTTCTTC; CDR3: CSARDSSAGGPSSSYNEQFF
J: TRBJ2-1; V: TRBV9; D: TRBD1; size: few; DNA: TGTGCCAGCAGCACAAGGACAGGGCACAATGAGCAGTTCTTC; CDR3: CASSTRTGHNEQFF
J: TRBJ2-1; V: TRBV28; D: TRBD2; size: many; DNA: TGTGCCAGCAGCCGTATCTACGGACGCGGGGGGGATGAGCAGTTCTTC; CDR3: CASSRIYGRGGDEQFF
J: TRBJ2-1; V: TRBV7-2; D: TRBD1; size: .; DNA: TGTGCCAGCAGCTTCCAGGGGGCTGGGTACAATGAGCAGTTCTTC; CDR3: CASSFQGAGYNEQFF
J: TRBJ2-1; V: TRBV11-2; D: .; size: .; DNA: TGTGCCAGCAGCTTAGAGCCCTTGAGCGCCTACAATGAGCAGTTCTTC; CDR3: CASSLEPLSAYNEQFF
J: TRBJ2-1; V: TRBV14; D: TRBD2; size: .; DNA: TGTGCCAGCAGACTAGCGGGGCCCTACAATGAGCAGTTCTTC; CDR3: CASRLAGPYNEQFF
J: TRBJ2-7; V: TRBV7-8; D: .; size: few; DNA: TGTGCCAGCAGCTCTGGCGGGACACCTGGAGTGTACGAGCAGTACTTC; CDR3: CASSSGGTPGVYEQYF
J: TRBJ2-1; V: TRBV20-1; D: .; size: .; DNA: TGCAGTGCTACCCCGGTGACTGTTGAGCAGTTCTTC; CDR3: CSATPVTVEQFF
J: TRBJ2-1; V: TRBV30; D: TRBD2; size: .; DNA: TGTGCCTGGGCACGGACTAGCGGGAGAGGTGATGAGCAGTTCTTC; CDR3: CAWARTSGRGDEQFF
J: TRBJ2-3; V: TRBV10-3; D: .; size: few; DNA: TGTGCCATCAGTGCGAGCACAGATACGCAGTATTTT; CDR3: CAISASTDTQYF
J: TRBJ2-3; V: TRBV6-1; D: TRBD2; size: .; DNA: TGTGCCAGCAGGGGGACTAGTACAGATACGCAGTATTTT; CDR3: CASRGTSTDTQYF
J: TRBJ2-4; V: TRBV7-2; D: .; size: .; DNA: TGTGCCAGCAGCTTAGCCCCGGGAGCCAATATGAACATTCAGTACTTC; CDR3: CASSLAPGANMNIQYF
J: TRBJ2-5; V: TRBV24-1; D: TRBD1; size: few; DNA: TGTGCCACCAGTGATTTCCAGGGGGAAGGTCGAGAGACCCAGTACTTC; CDR3: CATSDFQGEGRETQYF
J: TRBJ2-7; V: TRBV6-2/TRBV6-3; D: .; size: .; DNA: TGTGCCAGCAGCAACCTGGGTGAGCAGTACTTC; CDR3: CASSNLGEQYF
J: TRBJ2-1; V: TRBV20-1; D: TRBD2; size: .; DNA: TGCAGCGCTAGAGATTACGGCGGGAGGGTTGGTAATGAGCAGTTCTTC; CDR3: CSARDYGGRVGNEQFF
J: TRBJ2-3; V: TRBV6-5; D: .; size: few; DNA: TGTGCCAGCAGTTACCGGGCAGCCAGCACAGATACGCAGTATTTT; CDR3: CASSYRAASTDTQYF
J: TRBJ2-1; V: TRBV2; D: .; size: once; DNA: TGTGCCAGGGGCTCTCGGGATAGCTCCTACAATGAGCAGTTCTTC; CDR3: CARGSRDSSYNEQFF
J: TRBJ2-3; V: TRBV18; D: .; size: few; DNA: TGTGCCAGCTCACCAAACGGGATGCCCACAGATACGCAGTATTTT; CDR3: CASSPNGMPTDTQYF
J: TRBJ2-1; V: TRBV5-1; D: TRBD2; size: .; DNA: TGCGCCAGCAGTAGTGTGACTAGCGGGAGGGCCTATGAGCAGTTCTTC; CDR3: CASSSVTSGRAYEQFF
J: TRBJ2-2; V: TRBV28; D: .; size: .; DNA: TGTGCCAGCAGTCCCTCCGGGACACACACCGGGGAGCTGTTTTTT; CDR3: CASSPSGTHTGELFF